The text below deals with one T cell receptor beta chain. The donors, aged roughly 6 to 100, were healthy Caucasians from Russia. For the second PCR, which ran for about 7 to 11 cycles, a sample-barcoded 5' primer and a J-beta primer mix were used. Each TCR beta cDNA got a 12-nucleotide random molecular identifier. MiXCR, applied by TCRdb to the 5' RACE reads, yields one record per CDR3 protein. The table shows hundreds of thousands of distinct CDR3 sequences, with roughly 56% occurring only once. The data originate from a study of blood T cells in healthy people across ages. Germline assignment: CDR1 ENHRY and CDR2 SYGVKD. CDR3 length: 17 amino acids.

Sequencing was carried out using blood. V is TRBV10-3 and J is TRBJ1-2; D is ambiguous. The source is a middle-aged man in good health. CDR3 sequence (DNA): TGTGCGATCCGTGAGTCGGGTCTTATCGCGGGGAGCTATGGCTACACCTTC. This gives the protein CAIRESGLIAGSYGYTF.